This T cell receptor (beta chain) was sequenced for a study of beta chain bispecific antibodies for T cell cancers. Study as a whole: Sequenced cells survived coculture with leukemia lines plus bispecific antibodies. The leukemia lines expressed TRBV12-3 (Jurkat) and TRBV5-5 (HPB-ALL). General study results and limits: The leukemia cells, rather than normal T cells, gave most of the targeted TRBV signal. The anti-TRBV5-5 antibody also binds TRBV5-6, a similar gene.

The table lists this clonotype with many counts. The antigen remains undetermined. T cells were expanded from blood mononuclear cells for approximately 3 days with anti-CD3 OKT3 or CD3/CD28 beads. Culture medium contained IL-2 at 100 IU/ml and IL-7 at 4 to 6 ng/ml. TCRdb ran MiXCR on the 5' RACE reads and lists one entry per CDR3 protein. The sample contains 20,000 or so distinct CDR3 sequences, roughly 2.6% of which appear only once. Germline V gene data show CDR1 as MGHRA and CDR2 as YSYEKL. Trimming removed 6 bases from V and 7 bases from J; junction bases left unmatched: 2. The CDR3 is 12 residues long.

The chain links TRBV4-1 to TRBJ1-4; 7 bases match TRBD1. Sequenced: healthy donor T cells cultured with leukemia cells. The receptor's source is a human donor in good health. Some clones in this sample may be carry-over from other donors' samples. The CDR3 loop reads CASRRQGEKLFF. CDR3 nucleotides: TGCGCCAGCAGACGACAGGGTGAAAAACTGTTTTTT.